A single sample is the source of the 22 T cell receptor beta chains below, sequenced in a study of blood T cells in healthy people across ages. PCR was performed a second time for roughly 7 to 12 cycles using a sample-barcoded 5' primer and a J-beta primer mix. MiXCR was run by TCRdb on the 5' RACE reads, yielding one entry per CDR3 protein. The sample lists about 640,000 distinct CDR3 sequences, roughly 53% occurring once. Sequencing used blood. Receptors were obtained from a man between 60 and 75 years old in good health.

CDR3 nucleotide sequence: TGCGCCAGCAGCCGAAGTTCTTCGGGGGGGTACGAGCAGTACTTC. Amino acids: CASSRSSSGGYEQYF. The V call is TRBV4-1, the J call TRBJ2-7; 8 nucleotides match TRBD2. Trimming at V came to 4 bases and at J to 4 bases, leaving 9 bases not matched to a gene. The germline gives CDR1 MGHRA, CDR2 YSYEKL. CDR3 length: 15 residues.

The chain employs TRBV20-1 and TRBJ2-2; 13 nucleotides align to TRBD2. This CDR3 comprises 16 residues. Germline-derived CDR1 and CDR2 are DFQATT and SNEGSKA (reference sequence). J gave up 4 bases and V 0 bases, and 2 bases lay outside the gene matches. In nucleotides, the CDR3 is TGCAGTGCTAGAGACCGGACTAGCGGGGGCACCGGGGAGCTGTTTTTT. It translates to CSARDRTSGGTGELFF.

In its sample, this clonotype was seen once. The rearrangement joins TRBV6-5 to TRBJ1-2, with D uncertain. Trimming shortened V by 2 bases and J by 4 bases, and 14 bases separated the two germline ends. This CDR3 has 15 residues. Looked up from germline, CDR1 is MNHEY and CDR2 is SVGAGI. In DNA, the CDR3 is TGTGCCAGCAGTTACGGTGGTCCCCGGGGCTATGGCTACACCTTC. Its protein product is CASSYGGPRGYGYTF.

This clonotype occurred a few times. V and J are TRBV3-1 and TRBJ2-7; 11 positions agree with TRBD2. The CDR3 has 16 amino acids. The V segment lost 4 bases and the J segment 2 bases; nucleotides outside the gene matches: 7. Per germline, CDR1 LGHDT and CDR2 YNNKEL (reference sequence). CDR3 sequence: CASSLQTSGDTYEQYF. The DNA for the CDR3 is TGTGCCAGCAGCCTACAGACTAGCGGGGACACCTACGAGCAGTACTTC.

The chain is built from TRBV11-2 and TRBJ2-1, with 11 bases lining up with TRBD1. This CDR3 is 15 amino acids long. With 6 bases clipped from V and 4 bases from J, the junction kept 5 bases outside the gene matches. Per germline, CDR1 SGHAT and CDR2 FQNNGV. CDR3 DNA: TGTGCCAGCAGTTTGGACAGGGGGCTTTACAATGAGCAGTTCTTC. Translating it yields CASSLDRGLYNEQFF.

This chain links TRBV15 with TRBJ2-2; 9 bases are a match to TRBD1. V trimming: 4 bases; J trimming: 6 bases; junction bases outside the gene matches: 9. Germline V CDR1 and CDR2: LNHNV, YYDKDF (reference sequence). The CDR3 covers 16 residues. CDR3 protein: CATSTDRGGIPGELFF. CDR3 bases: TGTGCCACCAGCACGGACAGGGGTGGAATCCCCGGGGAGCTGTTTTTT.

This clonotype was observed once. The germline gene is not matched at one end of the junction; a read error may be the cause. The chain carries TRBV7-9 and TRBJ2-1, with 11 bases matching TRBD2. Germline values: CDR1 SEHNR, CDR2 FQNEAQ (reference sequence). The CDR3 is 14 amino acids. Here the CDR3 reads CAGSLTSGGNEQFF. DNA for the CDR3: TGTGCCGGCAGCTTAACTAGCGGGGGCAATGAGCAGTTCTTC.

The rearrangement links TRBV4-2 to TRBJ1-1; tentative D call: TRBD1 (5 bases). Germline values: CDR1 LGHNA, CDR2 YNFKEQ. There are 14 residues in the CDR3. V was clipped by 1 base and J by 1 base, with 7 bases between them. CDR3 region: CASSQVTANTEAFF. The CDR3 DNA is TGTGCCAGCAGCCAAGTGACAGCGAACACTGAAGCTTTCTTT.

V gene TRBV6-1 combines with J gene TRBJ1-1; a weak D match, TRBD1 (5 bases). The V end lost 3 bases, the J end lost 0 bases, and 8 bases lay between the germline ends. The CDR3 is made up of 14 amino acids. CDR1 and CDR2 (germline): MNHNS, SASEGT. This CDR3 reads CASSDAGLNTEAFF. CDR3 bases: TGTGCCAGCAGTGATGCAGGGCTGAACACTGAAGCTTTCTTT.

The V call is TRBV7-2, the J call TRBJ2-4, with a tentative D call TRBD1 (6 bases). CDR1 is SGHTA and CDR2 is FQGNSA in the germline V gene. V lost 2 bases and J lost 8, with 16 bases in between. The length of the CDR3 is 15 residues. DNA of the CDR3: TGTGCCAGCAGCTTAACGCAGGGGTCCGCTCACATTCAGTACTTC. It is translated as CASSLTQGSAHIQYF.

Only a few counts were recorded for this clonotype. This sequence joins TRBV6-6 and TRBJ2-4; D gene unclear. Trimming shortened V by 4 bases and J by 2 bases, and 18 bases separated the two germline ends. Germline CDR1 and CDR2: MNHNY and SVGAGI (reference sequence). This CDR3 region has 17 residues. DNA of the CDR3: TGTGCCAGCAGTTCCCCCACGTTTAGTAGTTCCAAAAACATTCAGTACTTC. As protein: CASSSPTFSSSKNIQYF.

In nucleotides, the CDR3 is TGTGCCAGCAGCGTAAGCCCAGGGGACAACTACGAGCAGTACTTC. This gives the protein CASSVSPGDNYEQYF. V is TRBV9 and J is TRBJ2-7; D might be TRBD1 (6 bases). Germline CDR1 and CDR2: SGDLS and YYNGEE. With 1 base removed from V and 3 bases from J, the gap between germline ends came to 14 bases. The CDR3 consists of 15 residues.

This chain uses TRBV28 with TRBJ1-2, with D possibly matching TRBD1 (5 bases). Between the trimmed V and J ends, which lost 5 bases and 2 bases, there was a span of 12 bases. Germline V gene lookup returns CDR1 MDHEN and CDR2 SYDVKM. The CDR3 runs to 14 residues. The CDR3 region is CASSVEQGNYGYTF. CDR3 DNA: TGTGCCAGCAGTGTAGAGCAGGGAAACTATGGCTACACCTTC.

This clonotype has a handful of counts. The chain has TRBV3-1 and TRBJ2-1; TRBD2 matches 10 bases. This CDR3 contains 18 residues. V shed 4 bases and J 1 base; nucleotides not matched to a gene: 10. Germline CDR1 and CDR2: LGHDT and YNNKEL (reference sequence). CDR3 sequence reads: CASSPGTSVLPSYNEQFF. The CDR3 coding sequence is TGTGCCAGCAGCCCTGGGACTAGCGTACTGCCGTCCTACAATGAGCAGTTCTTC.

This clonotype was found a few times. The gene calls are TRBV10-3 and TRBJ2-1; 7 bases are shared with TRBD2. V was clipped by 6 bases and J by 3 bases; unmatched bases: 2. This CDR3 comprises 13 residues. Germline V gives CDR1 ENHRY, CDR2 SYGVKD. CDR3: CAISGLDYNEQFF. CDR3 nucleotide sequence: TGTGCCATCAGCGGACTAGACTACAATGAGCAGTTCTTC.

Worth noting for this clonotype: A clone one base away is much larger, so this may be a read error. The rearrangement uses TRBV12-3 or TRBV12-4 and TRBJ2-6; D remains unclear. Trimming pared 7 bases from V and 0 bases from J, leaving 7 bases between. The CDR3 has 14 amino acids. The CDR3 bases are TGTGCCAGCAATGGAAACTCTGGGGCCAACGTCCTGACTTTC. Translation: CASNGNSGANVLTF.

This clonotype was seen a handful of times. The V gene is TRBV20-1, the J gene TRBJ2-1; 9 bases fit TRBD1. Germline V lookup: CDR1 DFQATT, CDR2 SNEGSKA (reference sequence). Germline trimming cut 3 bases from V and 4 bases from J; bases unmatched to any gene: 4. The CDR3 sequence is 14 residues long. In DNA form, the CDR3 reads TGCAGTGCTAGGGACAGGGGTTGGTACAATGAGCAGTTCTTC. It is translated as CSARDRGWYNEQFF.

The chain is built from TRBV10-1 and TRBJ2-1; D possibly corresponds to TRBD1 (5 bases). The V gene lost 3 bases and the J gene lost 8 bases, with 17 bases spanning the gap. Germline V gene lookup returns CDR1 WNHNN and CDR2 SYGVQD (reference sequence). CDR3 size: 15 residues. The CDR3 loop reads CASSDKQGPRYEQFF. The CDR3 bases are TGCGCCAGCAGTGATAAGCAGGGCCCTCGGTATGAGCAGTTCTTC.

V usage is TRBV7-8 and J usage is TRBJ1-4; 7 positions agree with TRBD1. The CDR3 contains 16 residues. Germline CDR1 reads SGHVS; CDR2 reads FQNEAQ. Trimming cost V 3 bases and J 4 bases; bases outside gene matches: 8. DNA of the CDR3: TGTGCCAGCAGCTTCACAGACAGGGTAGATAATGAAAAACTGTTTTTT. Translated, it gives CASSFTDRVDNEKLFF.

This chain connects TRBV6-6 to TRBJ2-5; D might be TRBD2 (6 bases). V was clipped by 5 bases and J by 3 bases, with 13 bases between them. Germline CDR1 MNHNY, CDR2 SVGAGI (reference sequence). The CDR3 extends over 14 amino acids. CDR3: CASSQRLEEETQYF. The DNA for the CDR3 is TGTGCCAGCAGTCAAAGACTAGAGGAAGAGACCCAGTACTTC.

This chain connects TRBV3-1 to TRBJ1-6, with TRBD1 matching over 9 bases. V shed 1 base, J shed 6 bases, and the junction held 13 bases outside the gene matches. This CDR3 region has 19 residues. Germline V gives CDR1 LGHDT, CDR2 YNNKEL (reference sequence). Here the CDR3 reads CASSQGGLYRGRGNSPLHF. CDR3 bases: TGTGCCAGCAGCCAAGGGGGCCTTTACAGGGGGCGAGGTAATTCACCCCTCCACTTT.

This clonotype was counted only a few times. The genes are TRBV27 and TRBJ2-7; TRBD1 or TRBD2 may be the D gene (5 bases each). Looked up from germline, CDR1 is MNHEY and CDR2 is SMNVEV (reference sequence). The CDR3 extends over 15 amino acids. V gave up 3 bases and J gave up 6 bases, with 18 bases separating them. The CDR3 region is CASSFRGMDRGEQYF. Written as DNA, the CDR3 is TGTGCCAGCAGTTTTAGGGGAATGGATCGGGGCGAGCAGTACTTC.